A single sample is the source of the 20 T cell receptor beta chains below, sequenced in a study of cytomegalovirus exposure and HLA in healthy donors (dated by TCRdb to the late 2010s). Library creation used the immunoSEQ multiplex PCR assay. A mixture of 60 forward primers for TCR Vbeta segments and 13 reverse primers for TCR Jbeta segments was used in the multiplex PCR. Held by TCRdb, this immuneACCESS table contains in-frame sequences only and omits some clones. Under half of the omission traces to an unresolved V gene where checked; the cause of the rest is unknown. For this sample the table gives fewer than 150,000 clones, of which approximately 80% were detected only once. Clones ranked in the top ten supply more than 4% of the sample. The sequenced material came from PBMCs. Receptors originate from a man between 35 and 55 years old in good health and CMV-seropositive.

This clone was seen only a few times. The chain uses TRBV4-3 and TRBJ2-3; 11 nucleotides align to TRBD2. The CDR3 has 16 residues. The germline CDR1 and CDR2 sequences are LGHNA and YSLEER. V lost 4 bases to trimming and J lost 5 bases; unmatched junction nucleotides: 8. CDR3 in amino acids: CASSPLAGGREDTQYF. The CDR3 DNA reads TGCGCCAGCAGCCCCTTAGCGGGGGGGCGAGAAGATACGCAGTATTTT.

The CDR3 sequence is CASSGRGPDPNTEAFF. In DNA form, the CDR3 reads TGTGCCAGCAGCGGAAGGGGCCCGGATCCGAACACTGAAGCTTTCTTT. This chain connects TRBV27 to TRBJ1-1; a weak D match, TRBD1 (5 bases). CDR1 MNHEY and CDR2 SMNVEV come from the germline V gene (reference sequence). The V end was cut by 6 bases, the J end by 1 base, with 18 bases between. The CDR3 has 16 amino acids.

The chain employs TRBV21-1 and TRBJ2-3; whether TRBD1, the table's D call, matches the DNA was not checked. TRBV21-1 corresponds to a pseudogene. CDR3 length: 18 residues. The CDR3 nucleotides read TGTGCCAGCAGCCGAAGGGATCAGAAGCATGGGGCGGAGGATACGCAGTATTTT. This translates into CASSRRDQKHGAEDTQYF.

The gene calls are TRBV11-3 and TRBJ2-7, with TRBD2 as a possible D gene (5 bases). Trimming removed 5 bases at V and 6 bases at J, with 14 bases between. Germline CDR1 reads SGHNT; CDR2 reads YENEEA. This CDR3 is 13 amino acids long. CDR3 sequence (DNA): TGTGCCAGCAGCCTAATGACGGGGATCGAGCAGTACTTC. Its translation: CASSLMTGIEQYF.

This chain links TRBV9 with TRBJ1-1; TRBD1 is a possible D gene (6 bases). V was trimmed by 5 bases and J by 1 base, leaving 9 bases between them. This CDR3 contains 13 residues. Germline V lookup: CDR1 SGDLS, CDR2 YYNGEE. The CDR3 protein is CASSKQGNTEAFF. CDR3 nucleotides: TGTGCCAGCAGTAAACAGGGGAACACTGAAGCTTTCTTT.

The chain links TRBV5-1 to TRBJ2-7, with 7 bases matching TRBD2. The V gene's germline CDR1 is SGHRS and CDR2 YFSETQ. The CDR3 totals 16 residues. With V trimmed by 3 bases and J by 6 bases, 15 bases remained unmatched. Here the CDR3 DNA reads TGCGCCAGCAGCTCGTTCAGCGGGGAGTTCTCTATCGAGCAGTACTTC. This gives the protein CASSSFSGEFSIEQYF.

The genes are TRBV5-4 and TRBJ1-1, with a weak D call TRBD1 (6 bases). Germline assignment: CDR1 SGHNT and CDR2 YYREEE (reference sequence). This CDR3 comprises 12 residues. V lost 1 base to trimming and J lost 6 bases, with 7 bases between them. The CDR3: CASSLSGAEAFF. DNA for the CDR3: TGTGCCAGCAGCTTGTCAGGGGCTGAAGCTTTCTTT.

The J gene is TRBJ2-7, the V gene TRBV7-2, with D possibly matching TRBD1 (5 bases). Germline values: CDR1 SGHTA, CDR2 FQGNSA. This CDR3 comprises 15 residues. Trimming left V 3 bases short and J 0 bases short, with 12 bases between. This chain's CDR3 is CASSFRAGISYEQYF. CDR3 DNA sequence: TGTGCCAGCAGCTTCAGGGCAGGTATCTCCTACGAGCAGTACTTC.

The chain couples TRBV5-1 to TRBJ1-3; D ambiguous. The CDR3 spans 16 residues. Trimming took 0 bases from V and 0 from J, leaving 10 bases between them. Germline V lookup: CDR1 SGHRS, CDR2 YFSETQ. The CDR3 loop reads CASSLAAVSSGNTIYF. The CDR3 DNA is TGCGCCAGCAGCTTGGCTGCGGTTAGCTCTGGAAACACCATATATTTT.

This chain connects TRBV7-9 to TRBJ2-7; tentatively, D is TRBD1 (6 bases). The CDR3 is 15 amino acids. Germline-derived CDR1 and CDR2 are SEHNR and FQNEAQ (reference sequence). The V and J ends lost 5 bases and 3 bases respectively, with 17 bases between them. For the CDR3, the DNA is TGTGCCAGCAGCCCACAGGGACCCTCCTACTACGAGCAGTACTTC. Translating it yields CASSPQGPSYYEQYF.

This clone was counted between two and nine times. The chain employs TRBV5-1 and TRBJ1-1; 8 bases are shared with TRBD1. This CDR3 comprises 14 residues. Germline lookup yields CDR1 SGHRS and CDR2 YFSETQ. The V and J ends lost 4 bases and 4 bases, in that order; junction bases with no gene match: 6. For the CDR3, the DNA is TGCGCCAGCAGCGTGACAGGGGATCTCACTGAAGCTTTCTTT. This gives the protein CASSVTGDLTEAFF.

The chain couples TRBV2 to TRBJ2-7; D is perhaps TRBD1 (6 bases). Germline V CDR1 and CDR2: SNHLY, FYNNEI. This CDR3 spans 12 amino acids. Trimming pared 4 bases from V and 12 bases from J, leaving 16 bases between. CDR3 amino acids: CASSGGVQGWYF. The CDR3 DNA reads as TGTGCCAGCAGTGGAGGCGTACAGGGTTGGTACTTC. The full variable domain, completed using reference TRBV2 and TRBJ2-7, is EPEVTQTPSHQVTQMGQEVILRCVPISNHLYFYWYRQILGQKVEFLVSFYNNEISEKSEIFDDQFSVERPDGSNFTLKIRSTKLEDSAMYFCASSGGVQGWYFGPGTRLTVT.

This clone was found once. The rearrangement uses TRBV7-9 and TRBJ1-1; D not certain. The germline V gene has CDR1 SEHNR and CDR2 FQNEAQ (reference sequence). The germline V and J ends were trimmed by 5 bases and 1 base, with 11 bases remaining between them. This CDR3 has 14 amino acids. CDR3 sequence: CASSPHYKNTEAFF. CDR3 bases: TGTGCCAGCAGCCCCCATTACAAGAACACTGAAGCTTTCTTT.

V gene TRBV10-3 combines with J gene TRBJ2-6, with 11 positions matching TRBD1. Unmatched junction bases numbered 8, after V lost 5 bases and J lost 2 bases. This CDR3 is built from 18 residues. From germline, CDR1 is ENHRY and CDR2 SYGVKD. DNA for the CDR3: TGTGCCATCAGTAGTGAAGGGACAGGGGGGCCTGGGGCCAACGTCCTGACTTTC. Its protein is CAISSEGTGGPGANVLTF.

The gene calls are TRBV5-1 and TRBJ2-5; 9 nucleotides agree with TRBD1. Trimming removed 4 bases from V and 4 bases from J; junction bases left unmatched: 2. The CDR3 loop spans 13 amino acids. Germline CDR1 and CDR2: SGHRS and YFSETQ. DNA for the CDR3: TGCGCCAGCAGCAGGACAGGGGTAGAGACCCAGTACTTC. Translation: CASSRTGVETQYF.

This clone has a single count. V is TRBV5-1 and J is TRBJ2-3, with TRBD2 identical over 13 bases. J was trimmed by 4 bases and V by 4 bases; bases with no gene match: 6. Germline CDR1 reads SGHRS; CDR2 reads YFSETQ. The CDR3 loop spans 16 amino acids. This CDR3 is CASSAGLAGDADTQYF. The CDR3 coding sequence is TGCGCCAGCAGCGCCGGACTAGCGGGAGATGCAGATACGCAGTATTTT.

The CDR3 region is CASGQGADQPQHF. CDR3 bases: TGTGCCAGCGGACAGGGGGCAGATCAGCCCCAGCATTTT. The rearrangement uses TRBV7-2 and TRBJ1-5; 11 nucleotides line up with TRBD1. The CDR3 is made up of 13 amino acids. Germline V gives CDR1 SGHTA, CDR2 FQGNSA. V lost 8 bases and J lost 5; bases outside the gene matches: 2.

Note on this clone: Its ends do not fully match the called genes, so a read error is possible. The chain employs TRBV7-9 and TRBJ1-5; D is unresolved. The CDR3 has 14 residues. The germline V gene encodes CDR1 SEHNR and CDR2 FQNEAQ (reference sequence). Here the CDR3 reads CSSSFGYSNQPQHF. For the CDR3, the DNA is TGTTCCAGCAGCTTCGGTTATAGCAATCAGCCCCAGCATTTT. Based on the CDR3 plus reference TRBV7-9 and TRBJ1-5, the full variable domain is DTGVSQNPRHKITKRGQNVTFRCDPISEHNRLYWYRQTLGQGPEFLTYFQNEAQLEKSRLLSDRFSAERPKGSFSTLEIQRTEQGDSAMYLCSSSFGYSNQPQHFGDGTRLSIL.

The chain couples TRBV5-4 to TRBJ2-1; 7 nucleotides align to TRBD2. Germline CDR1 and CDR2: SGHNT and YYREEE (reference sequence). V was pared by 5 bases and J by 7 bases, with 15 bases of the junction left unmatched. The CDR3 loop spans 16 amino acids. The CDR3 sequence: CASRMPGEGIRNEQFF. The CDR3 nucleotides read TGTGCCAGCAGGATGCCGGGGGAGGGCATTCGTAATGAGCAGTTCTTC.

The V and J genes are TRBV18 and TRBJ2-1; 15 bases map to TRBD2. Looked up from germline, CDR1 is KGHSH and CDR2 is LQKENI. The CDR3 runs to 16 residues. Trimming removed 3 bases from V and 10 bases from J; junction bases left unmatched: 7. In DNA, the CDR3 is TGTGCCAGCTCACCCCAAACGGGACTAGCGGGAGGCGAGCAGTTCTTC. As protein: CASSPQTGLAGGEQFF.